The sequence of this TCR beta chain was determined in a study of cytomegalovirus exposure and HLA in healthy donors. Overall study findings and caveats: A likely sequencing artifact accounted for one observed cluster of highly shared sequence variants. The authors assumed roughly uniform sequencing depth across donors for presence/absence analyses.

The study ran its PCR with 60 Vbeta and 13 Jbeta primers. Sequencing was performed with immunoSEQ multiplex PCR; in TCRdb, only in-frame clones are kept and a portion is missing. The sample consists of 150,000 or so clones, 75% to 80% of them appearing once. There are 15 residues in the CDR3. V lost 0 bases, J lost 7 bases, and 13 bases lay in between. Per the germline V gene, CDR1 is MRHNA and CDR2 is SNTAGT. As to this clone: Its specificity is unknown.

This chain links TRBV6-4 with TRBJ2-1; weak D call: TRBD2 (5 bases). The source is a middle-aged man in good health and CMV-seropositive. Sequenced input: PBMCs. CDR3 DNA: TGTGCCAGCAGTGACTCAAGCGGCGGGTGGAATGAGCAGTTCTTC. Translation gives CASSDSSGGWNEQFF.